What follows are 12 T cell receptor beta chains derived from one specimen sequenced in a study of OX40 agonist ivuxolimab in advanced cancers. The table came from immunoSEQ multiplex PCR; TCRdb's copy has only in-frame clones and leaves some out. Counted here are 76,000 or so clones, approximately 83% occurring once; the ten biggest clones make up roughly 5.5%. This specimen was CD4+ or CD8+ T cells sorted from blood, taken in a trial of the OX40 agonist ivuxolimab. The source is an adult with an advanced solid tumor such as melanoma, head and neck, liver or kidney cancer.

This sequence joins TRBV7-2 and TRBJ1-4; D call uncertain. The germline V gene encodes CDR1 SGHTA and CDR2 FQGNSA. V shed 1 base and J shed 0 bases, with 6 bases lying between them. The CDR3 sequence is 15 residues long. CDR3 in amino acids: CASSLEGATNEKLFF. The CDR3 DNA follows: TGTGCCAGCAGCTTAGAGGGCGCAACTAATGAAAAACTGTTTTTT.

Only one count was recorded for this clone. The J gene is TRBJ2-7, the V gene TRBV14; possibly TRBD2 for D (5 bases). CDR1 and CDR2 from the germline V gene are SGHDN and FVKESK. CDR3 size: 14 residues. Trimming took off 0 bases at V and 7 bases at J, with 13 bases between the two ends. CDR3 residues: CASSQDLRVREQYF. The CDR3 DNA follows: TGTGCCAGCAGCCAAGATTTGAGGGTTAGGGAGCAGTACTTC.

The gene calls are TRBV29-1 and TRBJ1-6, with 9 bases that match TRBD1. This CDR3 contains 13 residues. J was trimmed by 9 bases and V by 6 bases; bases with no gene match: 6. CDR1 and CDR2 from the germline V gene are SQVTM and ANQGSEA. The CDR3: CSVGTGGASPLHF. As DNA, the CDR3 is TGCAGCGTGGGAACAGGGGGCGCTTCACCCCTCCACTTT.

The chain carries TRBV19 and TRBJ2-3, with 10 positions matching TRBD2. CDR3 length: 16 residues. The J segment lost 1 base and the V segment lost 7 bases, leaving 8 bases of the junction unmatched. Germline loops: CDR1 LNHDA, CDR2 SQIVND (reference sequence). For the CDR3, the DNA is TGTGCCAGTAAGGCGTTAGCGGGAGGCGGCACAGATACGCAGTATTTT. It codes for CASKALAGGGTDTQYF.

This rearrangement joins TRBV21-1 to TRBJ1-6; TRBD1, the table's D call, lacks a check against the DNA. TRBV21-1 is listed as a pseudogene. This CDR3 has 13 amino acids. The CDR3 region is CASSMTGDIPFGF. Here the CDR3 DNA reads TGTGCCAGCAGCATGACCGGGGACATCCCCTTTGGGTTT.

This clone was seen only a few times. The chain links TRBV7-9 to TRBJ1-6, with 10 bases lining up with TRBD1. The germline gives CDR1 SEHNR, CDR2 FQNEAQ (reference sequence). CDR3 length: 15 amino acids. Unmatched junction bases numbered 4, after V lost 5 bases and J lost 6 bases. The CDR3 sequence: CASSQGTGVNSPLHF. The CDR3 bases are TGTGCCAGCAGCCAGGGGACAGGGGTTAATTCACCCCTCCACTTT.

J is TRBJ1-6 and V is TRBV5-6; weak D call: TRBD1 (5 bases). The CDR3 is 14 residues long. Trimming pared 2 bases from V and 8 bases from J, leaving 11 bases between. CDR1 is SGHDT, CDR2 YYEEEE, per germline. The CDR3 sequence: CASSFLGGDSPLHF. The CDR3 region has the DNA TGTGCCAGCAGCTTTTTGGGGGGTGATTCACCCCTCCACTTT.

Details on this clone: Other DNA sequences within the sample encode an identical CDR3. The chain employs TRBV5-1 and TRBJ1-1; no firm D call. Per germline, CDR1 SGHRS and CDR2 YFSETQ. This CDR3 spans 12 amino acids. V was cut by 2 bases and J by 5 bases, with 7 bases left in between. CDR3 DNA sequence: TGCGCCAGCAGCTTAGGGTGGACTGAAGCTTTCTTT. Translation: CASSLGWTEAFF.

The V and J genes are TRBV5-1 and TRBJ1-4; unclear D gene. V was clipped by 2 bases and J by 4 bases, with 9 bases between them. The CDR3 is 14 amino acids. CDR1 and CDR2 from the germline V gene are SGHRS and YFSETQ. The DNA of the CDR3 is TGCGCCAGCAGCTTATTAGGAAATAATGAAAAACTGTTTTTT. It translates to CASSLLGNNEKLFF.

This chain links TRBV6-5 with TRBJ1-2, with 7 bases identical to TRBD1. In germline, CDR1 is MNHEY, CDR2 SVGAGI. Trimming took 2 bases from V and 8 from J; bases not matched to a gene: 5. This CDR3 is 13 amino acids long. The CDR3: CASSYETGSGYTF. The CDR3 nucleotides are TGTGCCAGCAGTTACGAGACAGGGTCAGGCTACACCTTC.

The chain carries TRBV7-2 and TRBJ1-1; 8 bases are a match to TRBD1. Germline trimming cut 5 bases from V and 5 bases from J; bases unmatched to any gene: 7. The CDR3 length is 14 residues. Germline-derived CDR1 and CDR2 are SGHTA and FQGNSA. As DNA, the CDR3 is TGTGCCAGCAGCAAAAAACAGGGGGGAACTGAAGCTTTCTTT. This sequence encodes CASSKKQGGTEAFF. Full variable domain (rest looked up from reference TRBV7-2 and TRBJ1-1): GAGVSQSPSNKVTEKGKDVELRCDPISGHTALYWYRQSLGQGLEFLIYFQGNSAPDKSGLPSDRFSAERTGGSVSTLTIQRTQQEDSAVYLCASSKKQGGTEAFFGQGTRLTVV.

The chain is built from TRBV7-2 and TRBJ2-7, with D maybe TRBD1 (6 bases). This CDR3 has 17 residues. The germline V gene has CDR1 SGHTA and CDR2 FQGNSA. With 0 bases removed from V and 4 bases from J, the gap between germline ends came to 19 bases. Here the CDR3 DNA reads TGTGCCAGCAGCTTAGCCGTATCGGACAGAAATTTTTACGAGCAGTACTTC. Residues: CASSLAVSDRNFYEQYF.